A single sample is the source of the 4 T cell receptor beta chains below, sequenced in a study of CD8+ T cells in alopecia areata. RNA was extracted and reverse transcribed into cDNA as the sequencing template. Clones were sequenced by immunoSEQ multiplex PCR, and TCRdb holds only the in-frame ones, with some missing. The data show hundreds of thousands of clones, 65% to 70% seen once. The sequences come from CD4+ T cells sorted from blood, collected at week 0. The receptors here all came from a human donor with alopecia areata.

This chain connects TRBV5-1 to TRBJ1-6, with TRBD1 as a possible D gene (5 bases). Germline loops: CDR1 SGHRS, CDR2 YFSETQ. Trimming stripped 4 bases from V and 10 bases from J, with 18 bases between. The CDR3 consists of 15 residues. CDR3 sequence reads: CASSEGTVGISPLHF. The CDR3, as DNA: TGCGCCAGCAGCGAAGGGACGGTGGGGATCTCACCCCTCCACTTT.

The genes are TRBV7-2 and TRBJ2-7; 7 bases align to TRBD1. CDR1 is SGHTA and CDR2 is FQGNSA in the germline V gene. With V trimmed by 5 bases and J by 0 bases, 4 bases remained unmatched. The CDR3 covers 14 residues. CDR3 sequence: CASSPDRNSYEQYF. CDR3 DNA: TGTGCCAGCAGCCCGGACAGGAACTCCTACGAGCAGTACTTC.

This chain joins TRBV29-1 and TRBJ2-1; possibly TRBD2 for D (6 bases). The CDR3 has 13 residues. Germline V gene data show CDR1 as SQVTM and CDR2 as ANQGSEA. V gave up 6 bases and J gave up 6 bases, with 15 bases separating them. Written as DNA, the CDR3 is TGCAGCGTCCTCGGGACTTCAGGCAATGAGCAGTTCTTC. Translating it yields CSVLGTSGNEQFF.

The chain's CDR3 is CASSTRDSPLHF. CDR3 coding DNA: TGTGCCAGCAGCACCCGCGATTCACCCCTCCACTTT. V is TRBV7-9 and J is TRBJ1-6; D is undetermined. Germline V lookup: CDR1 SEHNR, CDR2 FQNEAQ (reference sequence). The germline V and J ends were trimmed by 5 bases and 8 bases, with 7 bases remaining between them. The CDR3 runs to 12 residues.